Presented here are 7 T cell receptor beta chains from one specimen sequenced in a study of neurological immune-mediated disorders. MiXCR, run by TCRdb on the 5' RACE reads, gives a single entry per CDR3 protein. The sample lists roughly 15,000 distinct CDR3 sequences, roughly an eighth seen once, with approximately 42% in the top ten. Sequencing used CD8+ T cells from blood. These TCRs come from a female donor with HTLV-1-associated myelopathy (HAM/TSP).

This clonotype is medium-sized. The V gene is TRBV5-1, the J gene TRBJ1-6; D gene ambiguous. Germline V gives CDR1 SGHRS, CDR2 YFSETQ. This CDR3 comprises 17 residues. The V gene lost 1 base and the J gene lost 5 bases, with 16 bases spanning the gap. The DNA of the CDR3 is TGCGCCAGCAGCTTGATCTCCGGACTTGTCGATAATTCACCCCTCCACTTT. This encodes CASSLISGLVDNSPLHF.

This clonotype was seen repeatedly, ten times or more. The chain has TRBV4-3 and TRBJ2-1; D remains unclear. This CDR3 is 12 amino acids long. Deletions cut 0 bases from V and 6 bases from J, with 3 bases between. Germline V CDR1 and CDR2: LGHNA, YSLEER. In DNA form, the CDR3 reads TGCGCCAGCAGCCAAGACAGCAATGAGCAGTTCTTC. Translating it yields CASSQDSNEQFF.

This clonotype has a count of ten or more. The genes are TRBV6-1 and TRBJ1-1; 8 bases align to TRBD1. J lost 6 bases, V lost 4 bases, and 10 bases had no gene match. The CDR3 length is 15 residues. Germline assignment: CDR1 MNHNS and CDR2 SASEGT. The CDR3 reads CASSVDRGGLPEAFF. The CDR3 DNA sequence: TGTGCCAGCAGTGTCGACAGGGGAGGGCTCCCTGAAGCTTTCTTT.

This clonotype has a count of ten or more. The V call is TRBV27, the J call TRBJ2-7, with a tentative D call TRBD2 (5 bases). V dropped 5 bases and J dropped 4 bases, with 6 bases sitting between them. Germline lookup yields CDR1 MNHEY and CDR2 SMNVEV (reference sequence). This CDR3 is 11 amino acids long. This chain's CDR3 is CASSRGYEQYF. The CDR3 nucleotides read TGTGCCAGCAGTCGAGGGTACGAGCAGTACTTC.

A note on this clonotype: No DNA is shown, since the ends of the CDR3 on it are uncertain; the CDR3 is the one TCRdb lists. V usage is TRBV5-5 and J usage is TRBJ2-2; TRBD2, as called in the table, went unchecked against the DNA. The CDR3 region is 22 residues in length, termini included. CDR1 and CDR2 (germline): SGHKS, YYEKEE (reference sequence). This CDR3 reads CASSFYICSALTSGRAPGELFF.

This clonotype occurred many times. The chain recombines TRBV20-1 with TRBJ2-2; D not resolved. Germline values: CDR1 DFQATT, CDR2 SNEGSKA (reference sequence). The CDR3 extends over 13 amino acids. Trimming took off 1 base at V and 2 bases at J, with 5 bases between the two ends. CDR3: CSARVPNTGELFF. CDR3 nucleotides: TGCAGTGCTAGAGTACCAAACACCGGGGAGCTGTTTTTT.

This clonotype was observed many times. The V call is TRBV20-1, the J call TRBJ2-7; either TRBD1 or TRBD2 may supply D (6 bases each). CDR1 is DFQATT and CDR2 is SNEGSKA in the germline V gene (reference sequence). This CDR3 region has 15 residues. V lost 0 bases and J 6 bases, leaving 18 bases between the germline ends. CDR3 DNA: TGCAGTGCTAGAGATAAGAGGGGGGCCCTACCCGAGCAGTACTTC. Amino acid sequence: CSARDKRGALPEQYF.